This T cell receptor (beta chain) was identified in a study of blood T cell repertoires in COVID-19. The CDR3 consists of 16 residues. Germline CDR1 reads SGHRS; CDR2 reads YFSETQ. The junction had 4 bases not matched to a gene; V was cut back by 0 bases and J by 3 bases. Some clones are missing from TCRdb's copy, which holds only in-frame ones; the method was immunoSEQ multiplex PCR. Altogether about 78,000 clones are present, 87% being singletons, with the ten largest covering around 5.1%. The V and J genes are TRBV5-1 and TRBJ1-4, with 8 bases aligning to TRBD1. The clonotype originates from a woman over 75 with active or convalescent COVID-19. Sequenced sample: peripheral blood. The CDR3 region has the DNA TGCGCCAGCAGCTTGGAAGGACAGGGTGCTAATGAAAAACTGTTTTTT. This codes for CASSLEGQGANEKLFF. Complete variable domain (other parts from reference TRBV5-1 and TRBJ1-4): KAGVTQTPRYLIKTRGQQVTLSCSPISGHRSVSWYQQTPGQGLQFLFEYFSETQRNKGNFPGRFSGRQFSNSRSEMNVSTLELGDSALYLCASSLEGQGANEKLFFGSGTQLSVL.